What follows are 5 T cell receptor beta chains derived from one specimen sequenced in a study of shared clonotypes between healthy human individuals (dated by TCRdb to 2019 to 2021). Preparation of the library involved the immunoSEQ multiplex PCR assay. The source is immuneACCESS, and TCRdb retained only in-frame sequences with V and J called. Part of the clones is not carried over; for the studies checked, unresolved V genes explain less than half of this, and the remainder is unexplained. In this sample the table shows around 990,000 clones, around three quarters of which occur a single time. The top ten constitute roughly 0.9% of the sample. The sequenced sample consisted of memory CD4+ T cells from PBMCs. The intended sense of this specimen's cell subset or site label: CD45RA-negative fraction. Source of these receptors: a man in his late teens or twenties in good health. Some clones in this sample may be carry-over from other donors' samples.

This chain links TRBV5-6 with TRBJ1-1; possible D gene TRBD1, 5 bases. Germline CDR1 is SGHDT and CDR2 is YYEEEE. Trimming removed 7 bases at V and 0 bases at J, with 10 bases between. This CDR3 spans 13 amino acids. DNA for the CDR3: TGTGCCAGCTCTGGGGGAGTGAACACTGAAGCTTTCTTT. The encoded protein is CASSGGVNTEAFF.

About this clone itself: One base away lies a much larger clone, so this may be a sequencing read error. Different DNA sequences within this sample yield the same CDR3. The gene calls are TRBV7-2 and TRBJ1-4; D unresolved. The V end was cut by 2 bases, the J end by 7 bases, with 20 bases between. CDR1 is SGHTA, CDR2 FQGNSA, per germline. This CDR3 has 17 amino acids. CDR3 sequence (DNA): TGTGCCAGCAGCTTAAAGAGACCTATGGGAGAACGTGAAAAACTGTTTTTT. This translates into CASSLKRPMGEREKLFF.

This clone has ten or more counts. The chain recombines TRBV7-8 with TRBJ1-2, with no clear D. The CDR3 spans 14 residues. The V gene lost 1 base and the J gene lost 3 bases, with 9 bases spanning the gap. Germline V CDR1 and CDR2: SGHVS, FQNEAQ. CDR3 protein: CASSLDHGYYGYTF. CDR3 coding DNA: TGTGCCAGCAGCTTAGACCATGGGTACTATGGCTACACCTTC.

The rearrangement joins TRBV7-9 to TRBJ2-2; 7 bases fit TRBD1. The CDR3 contains 14 residues. V lost 0 bases to trimming and J lost 6 bases; unmatched junction nucleotides: 1. Germline CDR1 is SEHNR and CDR2 is FQNEAQ (reference sequence). The CDR3 DNA follows: TGTGCCAGCAGCTTAGCAGGGGGCCCCGGGGAGCTGTTTTTT. Its translation: CASSLAGGPGELFF.

The gene calls are TRBV7-6 and TRBJ1-1; D unresolved. The CDR3 has 13 amino acids. Trimming stripped 3 bases from V and 3 bases from J, with 8 bases between. Germline V gene sequence: CDR1 SGHVS, CDR2 FNYEAQ. CDR3 in DNA: TGTGCCAGCAGCTTCGGAGCGGACACTGAAGCTTTCTTT. It is translated as CASSFGADTEAFF.